The following is a T cell receptor (beta chain) sequence with its context. This CDR3 spans 16 amino acids. CDR1 and CDR2 from the germline V gene are LNHDA and SQIVND (reference sequence). Trimming cost V 2 bases and J 0 bases, with 11 bases left between them. This sample is part of a study of blood T cell repertoires in COVID-19. Some clones are missing from TCRdb's copy, which holds only in-frame ones; the method was immunoSEQ multiplex PCR. This repertoire shows approximately 320,000 clones, 87% found once; its top ten account for about 8.9%. The rearrangement joins TRBV19 to TRBJ1-5; no definite D call. This TCR was recovered from a woman aged 18-29 years who had recovered from COVID-19. Sequenced material: PBMCs or T cells enriched from blood (not recorded which). The DNA for the CDR3 is TGTGCCAGTAGTATAATTGGCGGATATAGCAATCAGCCCCAGCATTTT. As protein: CASSIIGGYSNQPQHF.